The present T cell receptor (beta chain) was sequenced within a study of shared clonotypes between healthy human individuals. V lost 4 bases and J lost 7; bases outside the gene matches: 11. The CDR3 spans 16 residues. The germline CDR1 and CDR2 sequences are SGHNT and YYREEE (reference sequence). The repertoire was sequenced with immunoSEQ multiplex PCR; TCRdb's copy has only in-frame clones and lacks some. The sample holds 2 million to 2.5 million clones, more than 90% seen once. The specimen was naive CD4+ T cells sorted from blood. Subset meaning: CD45RA+ positively selected. The genes are TRBV5-4 and TRBJ2-1; 10 positions match TRBD2. The receptor comes from a young man in good health. CDR3 in DNA: TGTGCCAGCAGCCCCGGGTGGAATAGCGGGAGGAATGAGCAGTTCTTC. Protein sequence: CASSPGWNSGRNEQFF.